This T cell receptor (beta chain) was identified during a study of cytomegalovirus exposure and HLA in healthy donors. V was clipped by 5 bases and J by 2 bases; unmatched bases: 15. The length of the CDR3 is 19 residues. Germline V lookup: CDR1 MDHEN, CDR2 SYDVKM. Notes on this clone: Its specificity is unknown.

The donors were part of the validation cohort of 95 to 150 subjects. That cohort was separate from the first cohort, which comprised about 670 subjects. Whole-study results and caveats: A list of approximately 150 TCR beta chains associated with cytomegalovirus was given. Specificity for CMV antigens was confirmed in vitro for a few of the CMV-associated chains.

Assay used: immunoSEQ multiplex PCR; TCRdb lists only in-frame clones, some missing. There are about 110,000 clones in the sample; roughly 95% occur only once, and 0.67% lies in the top ten. This TCR was sampled from a woman between 18 and 30 years old in good health and CMV-seronegative. Material for sequencing was PBMCs. This chain connects TRBV28 to TRBJ1-5, with 10 bases lining up with TRBD1. CDR3 nucleotides: TGTGCCAGCAGTCGGTCGGGGTGGGGACAGGGGTATGGCAATCAGCCCCAGCATTTT. This gives the protein CASSRSGWGQGYGNQPQHF.